The rows below give T cell receptor beta chains drawn from one sample of a study of T cell responses to AZD1222 COVID-19 vaccine. Clones were sequenced by immunoSEQ multiplex PCR, and TCRdb holds only the in-frame ones, with some missing. The profile covers some 150,000 clones, with approximately 90% appearing a single time and 1.5% to 2% taken by the ten largest. Here the sequenced sample was peripheral blood, taken on day 0 of AZD1222 vaccination. The receptors originated from an adult in good health. Each CDR3 is given with its conserved first and last residue. Each record gives: D gene, J gene, clone size, V gene, CDR3 protein, CDR3 DNA. D genes are given only for firm matches. Not every row has a clone size; where given, it reads once, few, many or a size class.

NA TRBJ2-1 NA TRBV9 CASSVYPQDDNEQFF TGTGCCAGCAGCGTATATCCCCAAGACGACAATGAGCAGTTCTTC
NA TRBJ2-3 NA TRBV13 CASSLAEGGTDTQYF TGTGCCAGCAGCTTAGCGGAAGGCGGCACAGATACGCAGTATTTT
NA TRBJ2-2 NA TRBV9 CASSVEVSENTGELFF TGTGCCAGCAGCGTAGAGGTTAGCGAGAACACCGGGGAGCTGTTTTTT
NA TRBJ2-2 NA TRBV5-6 CASRLSTGRAGELFF TGTGCCAGCAGGCTGTCGACAGGGAGGGCCGGGGAGCTGTTTTTT
NA TRBJ2-7 NA TRBV7-8 CASSLDQGREQYF TGTGCCAGCAGCTTAGACCAGGGGCGCGAGCAGTACTTC
NA TRBJ2-7 NA TRBV19 CASSIGLSYEQYF TGTGCCAGTAGTATAGGACTCTCATACGAGCAGTACTTC
NA TRBJ1-3 NA TRBV7-9 CASSLEGGRIYSGNTIYF TGTGCCAGCAGCTTGGAGGGGGGCAGGATCTACTCTGGAAACACCATATATTTT
NA TRBJ1-1 NA TRBV27 CASSTLQGSGSFF TGTGCCAGCAGTACTCTGCAGGGGTCTGGATCTTTCTTT
TRBD2 TRBJ2-1 NA TRBV4-3 CASSQDDTSGIGEQFF TGCGCCAGCAGCCAAGATGACACTAGCGGGATCGGTGAGCAGTTCTTC
TRBD1 TRBJ2-7 many TRBV25-1 CASSVRDRDSYEQYF TGTGCCAGCAGTGTACGAGACAGGGACTCCTACGAGCAGTACTTC
NA TRBJ2-2 NA TRBV10-3 CAIPGSANTGELFF TGTGCCATCCCCGGGTCTGCGAACACCGGGGAGCTGTTTTTT
TRBD1 TRBJ2-3 NA TRBV2 CASSEGQGDYTQYF TGTGCCAGCAGTGAGGGACAGGGTGATTATACGCAGTATTTT
TRBD1 TRBJ2-7 once TRBV5-4 CASSLAGWTGGLYEQYF TGTGCCAGCAGCTTGGCGGGCTGGACAGGGGGATTGTACGAGCAGTACTTC
NA TRBJ1-4 NA TRBV9 CASSVGQVLNEKLFF TGTGCCAGCAGCGTAGGGCAGGTCCTAAATGAAAAACTGTTTTTT
NA TRBJ1-1 NA TRBV28 CASSLAQGRDTEAFF TGTGCCAGCAGTTTGGCCCAGGGTCGGGACACTGAAGCTTTCTTT
NA TRBJ1-2 NA TRBV12-3/TRBV12-4 CASSFSRNYGYTF TGTGCCAGCAGTTTTTCCAGAAACTATGGCTACACCTTC
NA TRBJ2-2 NA TRBV5-4 CASSLELASELFF TGTGCCAGCAGCTTGGAGTTAGCCTCTGAGCTGTTTTTT